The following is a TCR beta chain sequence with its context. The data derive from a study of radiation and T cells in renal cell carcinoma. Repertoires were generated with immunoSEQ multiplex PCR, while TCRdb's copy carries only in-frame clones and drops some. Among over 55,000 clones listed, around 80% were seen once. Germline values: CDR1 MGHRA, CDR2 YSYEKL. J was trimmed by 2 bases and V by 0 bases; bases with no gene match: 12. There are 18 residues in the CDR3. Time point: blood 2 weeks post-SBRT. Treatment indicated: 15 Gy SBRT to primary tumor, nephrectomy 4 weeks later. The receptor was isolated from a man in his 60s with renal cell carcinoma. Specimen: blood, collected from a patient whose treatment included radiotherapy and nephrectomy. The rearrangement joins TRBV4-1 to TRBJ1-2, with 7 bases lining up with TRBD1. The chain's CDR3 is CASSQDEVDRRLNYGYTF. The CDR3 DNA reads TGCGCCAGCAGCCAAGATGAGGTGGACAGGAGGTTGAACTATGGCTACACCTTC.